Listed below are T cell receptor beta chains from one sample, sequenced in a study of T cells in Graves' hyperthyroidism and ophthalmopathy. TCRdb passed the multiplex PCR reads through MiXCR, listing each CDR3 protein once. In the table there are about 640,000 distinct CDR3 sequences, 45% of which are singletons. The sample consisted of peripheral blood or thyroid tissue (not recorded which). Receptor source: an adult man with Graves' disease, either hyperthyroidism or ophthalmopathy (not recorded which). CDR3s include the opening cysteine and the closing phenylalanine or tryptophan. The D gene is left open where the match is weak. Clone sizes are given selectively: once, few, many, or a class where the clone is expanded.

clone size: once
V gene: TRBV7-9
J gene: TRBJ1-5
D gene: NA
CDR3 length: 20
CDR3 DNA: TGTGCCAGCAGCCCCACCGGGAACAGCCGGGCGGCGTATAGCAATCAGCCCCAGCATTTT
CDR3 protein: CASSPTGNSRAAYSNQPQHF

clone size: few
V gene: TRBV5-5
J gene: TRBJ2-7
D gene: NA
CDR3 length: 17
CDR3 DNA: TGTGCCAGCAGCTTGGTTTGGGCGCAGGCCAGCTCCTACGAGCAGTACTTC
CDR3 protein: CASSLVWAQASSYEQYF

clone size: NA
V gene: TRBV25-1
J gene: TRBJ1-1
D gene: TRBD1
CDR3 length: 16
CDR3 DNA: TGTGCCAGCAGTGATACCCCGACAGGGGCGTTCGCTGAAGCTTTCTTT
CDR3 protein: CASSDTPTGAFAEAFF

clone size: once
V gene: TRBV7-8
J gene: TRBJ2-3
D gene: TRBD2
CDR3 length: 20
CDR3 DNA: TGTGCCAGCAGCTTAGATGACGCGTTATTAGCGGGCGTGAGCACAGATACGCAGTATTTT
CDR3 protein: CASSLDDALLAGVSTDTQYF

clone size: many
V gene: TRBV7-9
J gene: TRBJ1-1
D gene: NA
CDR3 length: 16
CDR3 DNA: TGTGCCAGCAGCTTAGCCGGAGGACACTCGAACACTGAAGCTTTCTTT
CDR3 protein: CASSLAGGHSNTEAFF

clone size: NA
V gene: TRBV4-2
J gene: TRBJ1-4
D gene: NA
CDR3 length: 16
CDR3 DNA: TGTGCCAGCAGCCCCCTTGAGGGAGGGGTACAAAGAAAACTGTTTTTT
CDR3 protein: CASSPLEGGVQRKLFF

clone size: NA
V gene: TRBV7-9
J gene: TRBJ1-4
D gene: NA
CDR3 length: 15
CDR3 DNA: TGTGCCAGCAGTCCCCGGACGATTGAGAATGAAAAACTGTTTTTT
CDR3 protein: CASSPRTIENEKLFF

clone size: NA
V gene: TRBV7-9
J gene: TRBJ2-7
D gene: TRBD1
CDR3 length: 15
CDR3 DNA: TGTGCCAGCAGCTGGGACAGGGGGTCGAATTACGAGCAGTACTTC
CDR3 protein: CASSWDRGSNYEQYF

clone size: NA
V gene: TRBV21-1
J gene: TRBJ2-1
D gene: NA
CDR3 length: 16
CDR3 DNA: TGTGCCAGCAGCATCCGACCGGGACAGGGGGCCCATGAGCAGTTCTTC
CDR3 protein: CASSIRPGQGAHEQFF

clone size: many
V gene: TRBV7-6
J gene: TRBJ1-2
D gene: NA
CDR3 length: 14
CDR3 DNA: TGTGCCAGCAGCTCATCCCACGTCAACTATGGCTACACCTTC
CDR3 protein: CASSSSHVNYGYTF

clone size: NA
V gene: TRBV5-1
J gene: TRBJ1-1
D gene: NA
CDR3 length: 12
CDR3 DNA: TGCGCCAGCAGCTTGGCCCCGGGCGAGGCTTTCTTT
CDR3 protein: CASSLAPGEAFF